This TCR beta chain derives from a study of blood T cell repertoires in COVID-19 (dated by TCRdb to the early 2020s). Background for the entire study: Samples covering the acute and convalescent phases of COVID-19 were provided by collaborators in the United States, Italy and Spain. Subjects who had been exposed to COVID-19, were actively infected with it, or had recovered from it provided the deeply sampled blood TCRbeta repertoires that made up the dataset. Samples were obtained from the ongoing ImmuneRACE study (first 160 participants) and from roughly 1,300 subjects provided by 6 global collaborators. HLA class I and class II types, where available, came from metadata supplied by the sample provider rather than from assay-based typing. The material from the prospective study consisted of cDNA or gDNA derived from T cells, B-cell-depleted T cells, or PBMCs. The repertoires were released in a freely available public database meant as a resource for research on the immune response to SARS-CoV-2. Sample metadata almost always included a de-identified subject ID, COVID-19 status, age in years and sex.

The immunoSEQ Assay, a bias-controlled multiplex PCR, was used to amplify TCRbeta CDR3 regions from genomic DNA. The published analysis was carried out like this. Nucleated cell counts per sample were estimated from amplification of reference gene primers within the assay. To quantify the absolute abundance of each unique TCRbeta CDR3 rearrangement, sequence reads were collapsed and filtered. For each sample, productive Simpson clonality was calculated by taking the square root of Simpson's diversity index across productive rearrangements. Entries here come from immuneACCESS through TCRdb and include only in-frame sequences with V and J called. Some clones fail to appear in such tables; in the studies checked, an unresolved V gene covers under half of the shortfall, and the cause of the remainder is unknown. The DNA was the basis for D and trimming; V, J and clone size are from that table. The sample has about 100,000 clones on record, 86% of them singletons. Together, the top ten hold 2% to 3% of the sample.

With respect to this clone: Its target antigen remains unknown. No clone much larger than this one lies a single base away; base qualities are absent.

As encoded in the germline V gene (reference sequence), CDR1 is LNHDA while CDR2 is SQIVND. Counted from cysteine to phenylalanine, this CDR3 has 12 amino acids. The sequence is cut down to CDR3 DNA, 36 bases in frame from base 1. V lost 5 bases and J lost 11 bases; the stretch between them is 13 bases long. Summary of the overall study and its limitations: The amount of clinical and demographic metadata varied by source and participant and was provided uncurated.

Participants in the prospective study were enrolled through a virtual design, were aged 18 to 89 years, and lived in roughly 24 United States geographic areas. Cohort assignment in the prospective study relied on participant-reported clinical history from a screening survey and a study questionnaire. Recovered participants in ImmuneRACE Cohort 3 were defined by two consecutive negative NP/OP PCR tests, clearance by a healthcare professional, or resolution of symptoms. In the prospective study, mobile phlebotomists collected whole blood, serum and a nasopharyngeal or oropharyngeal swab from each participant. Over an approximately 2-month period, participants in the prospective study had the option of providing additional blood draws and questionnaires. Prospective study blood samples were shipped either frozen or at room temperature before DNA extraction.

The V and J genes are TRBV19 and TRBJ1-5, with a tentative D gene TRBD1 over 6 matching bases. The sample comprised PBMCs or T cells enriched from blood (not recorded which). The clonotype originates from a woman aged 50 to 65 who had recovered from COVID-19. The sequence in DNA is TGTGCCAGTAGTGGGGGGGGCAAGACCCAGCATTTT. This codes for CASSGGGKTQHF.